This TCR beta chain came from a study of blood T cell repertoires in COVID-19 (TCRdb year 2020). With respect to the entire study: Samples covering the acute and convalescent phases of COVID-19 were provided by collaborators in the United States, Italy and Spain. The prospective study material was composed of cDNA or gDNA derived from T cells, B-cell-depleted T cells, or PBMCs. Deeply sampled blood TCRbeta repertoires from subjects exposed to, actively infected with, or recovered from COVID-19 were included in the dataset. The repertoires were released in a freely available public database meant as a resource for research on the immune response to SARS-CoV-2. Samples came from the ongoing ImmuneRACE study (first 160 participants) plus 1,254 subjects from 6 global collaborators. Nearly every sample came with metadata listing a de-identified subject ID, COVID-19 status, age in years and sex. HLA class I and class II types, where available, came from metadata supplied by the sample provider rather than from assay-based typing.

Measured from the cysteine to the phenylalanine, the CDR3 is 17 residues long. The read is trimmed to its CDR3 DNA, 51 bases read in frame from base 1. Looking up the germline V gene yields CDR1 MDHEN and CDR2 SYDVKM. Trimming at the junction amounts to 5 bases on V and 0 bases on J, and the germline ends lie 17 bases apart. General study outcomes and caveats: How much clinical and demographic metadata was included differed by source and by participant, and the metadata was provided uncurated.

TCRbeta CDR3 regions were amplified from genomic DNA by means of the immunoSEQ Assay, a bias-controlled multiplex PCR. The source study handled its data this way. The number of nucleated cells in each sample was estimated from the amplification of reference gene primers within the assay. To quantify the absolute abundance of each unique TCRbeta CDR3 rearrangement, sequence reads were collapsed and filtered. For each sample, productive Simpson clonality was calculated by taking the square root of Simpson's diversity index across productive rearrangements. TCRdb took over this immuneACCESS table, retaining in-frame rearrangements with V and J assigned. Such tables are incomplete; in checked studies, under half of the missing clones stem from an unresolved V gene, and the remainder is unexplained. The V and J calls and clone size are taken from that table; D and trimming were inferred from the DNA. The sample has fewer than 400,000 clones on record, 85% of them singletons. Roughly 3.6% of the sample comes from the top ten.

Of note for this clone: Its target antigen remains unknown. Within one base of it there is no much larger clone, and no base qualities were kept.

Whole blood was collected in K2EDTA tubes by collaborating institutions according to the institutions' own protocols. For TCRbeta analysis, collaborators shipped samples as frozen whole blood, isolated PBMCs, or DNA extracted from either of those sample types. This TCR was sampled from a woman between 18 and 29 years old with acute or convalescent COVID-19. Recombination joined TRBV28 with TRBJ2-1; tentative D gene TRBD1, with 5 bases matching. Sequencing was carried out using peripheral blood. CDR3 protein: CASSLPPGSGSYNEQFF. The DNA reads TGTGCCAGCAGTCTACCCCCAGGGTCGGGCTCCTACAATGAGCAGTTCTTC.